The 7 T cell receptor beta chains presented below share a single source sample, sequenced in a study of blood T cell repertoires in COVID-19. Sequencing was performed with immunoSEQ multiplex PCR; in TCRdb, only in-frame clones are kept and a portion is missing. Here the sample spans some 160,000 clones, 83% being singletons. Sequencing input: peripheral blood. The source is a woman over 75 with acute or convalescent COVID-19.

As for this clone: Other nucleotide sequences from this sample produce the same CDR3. The chain's CDR3 is CASSRDSYGYTF. CDR3 nucleotides: TGTGCCAGCAGCCGCGACAGCTATGGCTACACCTTC. The rearrangement links TRBV7-9 to TRBJ1-2; possibly TRBD1 for D (5 bases). Trimming shortened V by 5 bases and J by 4 bases, and 8 bases separated the two germline ends. CDR1 and CDR2 (germline): SEHNR, FQNEAQ (reference sequence). The CDR3 totals 12 residues.

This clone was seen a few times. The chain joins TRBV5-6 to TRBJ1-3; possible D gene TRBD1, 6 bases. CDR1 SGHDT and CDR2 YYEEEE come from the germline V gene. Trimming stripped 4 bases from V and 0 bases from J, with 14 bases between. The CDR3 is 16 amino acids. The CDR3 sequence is CASSIQGIVSGNTIYF. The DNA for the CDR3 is TGTGCCAGCAGCATACAGGGTATCGTCTCTGGAAACACCATATATTTT.

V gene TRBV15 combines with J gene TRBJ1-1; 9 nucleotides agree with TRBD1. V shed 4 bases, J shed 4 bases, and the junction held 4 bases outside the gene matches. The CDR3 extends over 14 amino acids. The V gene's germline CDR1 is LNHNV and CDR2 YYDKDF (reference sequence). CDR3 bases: TGTGCCACCAGCACTCGGACAGGGGCCACTGAAGCTTTCTTT. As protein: CATSTRTGATEAFF.

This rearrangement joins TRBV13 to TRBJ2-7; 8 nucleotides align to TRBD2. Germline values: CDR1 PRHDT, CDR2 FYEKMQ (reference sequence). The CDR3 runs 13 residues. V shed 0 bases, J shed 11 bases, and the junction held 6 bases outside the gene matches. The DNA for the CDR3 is TGTGCCAGCAGCTTAGGGGGACTAGGCGAAAAGTACTTC. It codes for CASSLGGLGEKYF.

The CDR3 loop reads CASAPPVVSYEQYF. The CDR3 DNA reads TGTGCCAGCGCCCCACCGGTAGTCTCCTACGAGCAGTACTTC. The rearrangement links TRBV2 to TRBJ2-7; D is ambiguous. The germline V and J ends were trimmed by 8 bases and 0 bases, with 14 bases remaining between them. Per the germline V gene, CDR1 is SNHLY and CDR2 is FYNNEI. The CDR3 is made up of 14 amino acids.

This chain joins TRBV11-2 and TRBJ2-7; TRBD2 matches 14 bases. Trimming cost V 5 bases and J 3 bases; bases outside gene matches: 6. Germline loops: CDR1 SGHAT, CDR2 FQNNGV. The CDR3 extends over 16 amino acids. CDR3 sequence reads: CASSRLAGGPFYEQYF. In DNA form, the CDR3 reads TGTGCCAGCAGCAGACTAGCGGGAGGGCCCTTCTACGAGCAGTACTTC.

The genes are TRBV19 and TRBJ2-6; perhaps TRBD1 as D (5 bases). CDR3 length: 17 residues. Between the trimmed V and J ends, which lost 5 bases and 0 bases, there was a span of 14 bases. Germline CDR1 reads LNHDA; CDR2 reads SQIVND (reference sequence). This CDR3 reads CASSPRTTRSGANVLTF. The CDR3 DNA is TGTGCCAGTAGTCCCAGGACAACCCGCTCTGGGGCCAACGTCCTGACTTTC.